The T cell receptor beta chain under discussion was sequenced for a study of CD8+ T cells in alopecia areata listed by TCRdb under 2018. A note on the overall study: Treated patients were enrolled in an open-label pilot trial of oral tofacitinib, 5 to 10 mg twice daily, for moderate-to-severe alopecia areata. Patients received tofacitinib for 6 to 18 months and were then followed off drug for 6 months to check for delayed response and recurrence. For the treated patients, the SALT score, which quantifies what percentage of scalp surface area is affected, served as the measure of disease severity. High-throughput TCRbeta sequencing was used to examine T cell clonal expansion in alopecia areata in both the C3H/HeJ mouse model and human patients. Scalp tissue and sorted CD4+ and CD8+ peripheral blood T cells from patchy and totalis/universalis alopecia areata patients and from healthy controls were covered by human TCRbeta sequencing. Biopsies were taken from tofacitinib-treated patients at baseline and again at 4 and 24 weeks into treatment, and several of those patients also had a later scalp biopsy. Scalp clonality was compared among normal scalp (n=4), patchy alopecia areata scalp (n=8), and alopecia totalis/universalis scalp (n=8). RNA was extracted with the PAXgene miRNA kit for fixed scalp, the miRNeasy kit for PBMCs, and the RNeasy kit for mouse skin. TCRbeta CDR3 regions were amplified by immunoSEQ multiplex PCR using 35 Vbeta forward and 13 Jbeta reverse primers.

The library was prepared using the immunoSEQ multiplex PCR assay. For TCR sequencing, RNA was extracted from every sample and reverse transcribed into cDNA to serve as template. First-strand cDNA was synthesized using SuperScript III with a 2:1 mix of oligo-dT and random hexamers. A synthetic immune receptor repertoire was used to measure amplification bias, and any remaining bias was corrected computationally. On the authors' methods: Raw reads were preprocessed to remove errors, and CDR3 was defined by IMGT conventions from the conserved cysteine to phenylalanine. To get clonality, Shannon entropy was normalized by log2 of the number of productive unique TCRs and the result was subtracted from 1. Scalp TCRbeta sequences were cross-referenced with sorted blood CD4 and CD8 repertoires so that the CD4 or CD8 identity of scalp clones could be inferred. The table was pulled from immuneACCESS by TCRdb, which kept in-frame rearrangements only. Such tables lose some clones; where checked, under half of the loss comes from unresolved V genes, and the rest has no known cause. Clone size and the V and J calls come from that table; the DNA yielded D and trimming. The sample table lists more than 90,000 clones, roughly 55% of them with a count of one. Roughly an eighth of the sample comes from the top ten.

In the case of this clone: The antigen it binds to is not known. No much larger clonotype is one base removed from it; base qualities were not supplied.

Cut back by 7 bases and 8 bases, the V and J ends lie 20 bases apart. From the germline V gene (reference sequence), CDR1 is MNHNY and CDR2 is SVGAGI. The CDR3, cysteine through phenylalanine, is 15 amino acids long. The CDR3 DNA has 45 bases and is translated from base 1. The meaning of the sample's time point label: about 5 months on oral tofacitinib. What the treatment or condition label conveys for this sample: oral pan-JAK inhibitor, 5-10 mg twice daily. Peripheral blood and lesional scalp punch biopsies were obtained from patients with alopecia areata. PBMCs were isolated by density centrifugation and stained for CD3, CD4 and CD8, and CD4+ and CD8+ T cells were sorted on a FACSAria. The study at large found these results: Higher clonality and more expanded CD8+ clones were observed in lesional scalp than in normal scalp, particularly in alopecia totalis/universalis, a finding suggestive of antigenic drive. Scalp TCR repertoire analysis is complicated because resident alphabeta T cells in normal human skin are also sequenced, whereas mouse skin is dominated by gammadelta T cells. TCR sequences shared between patients were less clear than in mice, possibly partly because of HLA diversity in the patient population. Because the treated cohort was small and had just a single nonresponder, larger studies are needed to establish links between baseline CD8+ expansion and response. During tofacitinib treatment, many expanded lesional clones stuck around in both scalp and blood, and this persistence may partly explain why relapse happens after treatment is stopped. With tofacitinib, both scalp clonality and the number of expanded CD8+ clones among the top 100 scalp clones went down significantly.

The sequence came from a human donor with alopecia areata. This chain is built from TRBV6-6 and TRBJ1-4, with a weak D call of TRBD1 (5 bases match). The sample here was CD8+ T cells sorted from blood, taken at week 24, from a patient treated with tofacitinib. The CDR3 in this case is CASIPTGHPGEKLFF. DNA sequence: TGTGCCAGCATCCCAACAGGACACCCCGGGGAAAAACTGTTTTTT.